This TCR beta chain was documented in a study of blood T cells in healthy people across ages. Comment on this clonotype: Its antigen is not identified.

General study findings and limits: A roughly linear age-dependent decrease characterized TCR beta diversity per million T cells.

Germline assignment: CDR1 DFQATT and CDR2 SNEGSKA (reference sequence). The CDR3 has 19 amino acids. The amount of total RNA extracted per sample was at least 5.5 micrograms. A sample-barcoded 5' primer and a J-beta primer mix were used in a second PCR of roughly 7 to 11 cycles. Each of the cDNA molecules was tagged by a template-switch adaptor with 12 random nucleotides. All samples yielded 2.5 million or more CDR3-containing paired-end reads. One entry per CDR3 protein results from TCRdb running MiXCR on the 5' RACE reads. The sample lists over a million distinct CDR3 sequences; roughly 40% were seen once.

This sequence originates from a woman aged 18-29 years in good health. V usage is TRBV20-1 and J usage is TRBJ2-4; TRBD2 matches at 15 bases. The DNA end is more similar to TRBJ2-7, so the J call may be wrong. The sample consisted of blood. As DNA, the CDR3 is TGCAGTGCTCCAGAAAATCCCGGGACTAGCGGGAGGCCCTCCTACGAGCAGTACTTC. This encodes CSAPENPGTSGRPSYEQYF.